These 14 T cell receptor beta chains came from one sample sequenced in a study of control samples from healthy donors and cancer patients (dated by TCRdb to between 2020 and 2021). Libraries were built with the immunoSEQ multiplex PCR assay. As stored in TCRdb, this immuneACCESS dataset retains in-frame rearrangements with V and J assigned. A fraction of the clones does not appear; measured against another copy, unresolved V genes explain less than half of the discrepancy, and the remainder lacks a known reason. For this sample there are around 30,000 clones; 86% appear just once. The leading ten clones occupy less than 2% of the sample. Specimen: PBMCs. The receptors derive from a woman between 40 and 50 years old with lung cancer.

V and J are TRBV29-1 and TRBJ2-1; 8 bases are shared with TRBD2. The V segment lost 1 base and the J segment 0 bases; nucleotides outside the gene matches: 2. CDR3 length equals 15 residues. Germline-derived CDR1 and CDR2 are SQVTM and ANQGSEA. The CDR3 nucleotides read TGCAGCGTTGAAGGTGGGACTAGCTCCTACAATGAGCAGTTCTTC. Encoded protein: CSVEGGTSSYNEQFF.

The chain has TRBV9 and TRBJ1-2; no clear D gene. Germline values: CDR1 SGDLS, CDR2 YYNGEE. The CDR3 covers 16 residues. Trimming shortened V by 3 bases and J by 0 bases, and 15 bases separated the two germline ends. The CDR3 DNA sequence: TGTGCCAGCAGCGAAGACTCACAGACTACTAACTATGGCTACACCTTC. Translation gives CASSEDSQTTNYGYTF. Full variable domain (rest looked up from reference TRBV9 and TRBJ1-2): DSGVTQTPKHLITATGQRVTLRCSPRSGDLSVYWYQQSLDQGLQFLIQYYNGEERAKGNILERFSAQQFPDLHSELNLSSLELGDSALYFCASSEDSQTTNYGYTFGSGTRLTVV.

This chain joins TRBV5-1 and TRBJ1-2; D is uncertain. The germline CDR1 and CDR2 sequences are SGHRS and YFSETQ. The CDR3 runs 12 residues. Trimming shortened V by 4 bases and J by 3 bases, and 7 bases separated the two germline ends. In nucleotides, the CDR3 is TGCGCCAGCAGCCAAAGGGACTATGGCTACACCTTC. It codes for CASSQRDYGYTF.

This clone was seen a few times. V and J are TRBV4-3 and TRBJ2-5; D is unresolved. Deletions cut 0 bases from V and 3 bases from J, with 8 bases between. There are 14 residues in the CDR3. Germline V gene lookup returns CDR1 LGHNA and CDR2 YSLEER. The CDR3 is CASSQDTGKETQYF. In nucleotides, the CDR3 is TGCGCCAGCAGCCAAGATACTGGCAAAGAGACCCAGTACTTC.

This chain links TRBV4-1 with TRBJ2-7, with 7 bases matching TRBD1. The ends lost 0 bases at V and 10 bases at J; junction bases unmatched: 9. Germline V gene sequence: CDR1 MGHRA, CDR2 YSYEKL. CDR3 length: 14 residues. The chain's CDR3 is CASSQEGPDRAQYF. For the CDR3, the DNA is TGCGCCAGCAGCCAAGAGGGGCCCGACAGGGCCCAGTACTTC.

V is TRBV23-1 and J is TRBJ2-7, with D hard to call. TRBV23-1 is annotated as an ORF whose role is uncertain. V was trimmed by 0 bases and J by 4 bases, leaving 16 bases between them. The CDR3 spans 16 residues. The CDR3 sequence is CASSQSGRQIIYEQYF. Written as DNA, the CDR3 is TGCGCCAGCAGTCAATCGGGCAGACAAATTATTTACGAGCAGTACTTC.

The gene calls are TRBV18 and TRBJ2-3, with a weak D call TRBD2 (7 bases). Germline values: CDR1 KGHSH, CDR2 LQKENI. V was pared by 6 bases and J by 4 bases, with 20 bases between. The CDR3 extends over 16 amino acids. CDR3 protein: CASSPAVGGASDTQYF. CDR3 DNA: TGTGCCAGCTCCCCTGCTGTGGGGGGGGCCTCAGATACGCAGTATTTT.

CDR3 sequence reads: CASSYGKNIQYF. The DNA for the CDR3 is TGTGCCAGCAGCTACGGAAAAAACATTCAGTACTTC. This sequence joins TRBV12-3 or TRBV12-4 and TRBJ2-4; D unclear. V was clipped by 6 bases and J by 4 bases, with 7 bases between them. The CDR3 contains 12 residues.

V usage is TRBV5-6 and J usage is TRBJ2-7; TRBD1 or TRBD2 may be the D gene (5 bases each). The CDR3 runs to 13 residues. CDR1 SGHDT and CDR2 YYEEEE come from the germline V gene. V lost 0 bases to trimming and J lost 4 bases, with 8 bases between them. CDR3 sequence: CASSLERTYEQYF. CDR3 bases: TGTGCCAGCAGCTTGGAGCGGACATACGAGCAGTACTTC.

The V call is TRBV12-3 or TRBV12-4, the J call TRBJ1-1, with unresolved D. Trimming pared 2 bases from V and 2 bases from J, leaving 6 bases between. This CDR3 has 13 amino acids. The CDR3 loop reads CASSLQLNTEAFF. CDR3 coding DNA: TGTGCCAGCAGTTTACAGCTAAACACTGAAGCTTTCTTT.

The V and J genes are TRBV10-3 and TRBJ1-1; D not resolved. The germline V gene has CDR1 ENHRY and CDR2 SYGVKD. The CDR3 is 16 amino acids. V lost 4 bases, J lost 2 bases, and 17 bases lay in between. The CDR3 DNA is TGTGCCATCAGTGGAACAGCCCTGACCCCAAACACTGAAGCTTTCTTT. It codes for CAISGTALTPNTEAFF.

This chain links TRBV11-3 with TRBJ1-6; 7 bases are a match to TRBD1. J lost 6 bases, V lost 7 bases, and 6 bases had no gene match. Germline V CDR1 and CDR2: SGHNT, YENEEA. This CDR3 has 14 amino acids. Here the CDR3 reads CASTRQGGNSPLHF. The CDR3, as DNA: TGTGCCAGCACCCGACAGGGAGGTAATTCACCCCTCCACTTT.

V gene TRBV11-2 combines with J gene TRBJ2-7, with TRBD1 as a possible D gene (5 bases). The ends were cut back, 1 base at V and 6 bases at J, with 19 bases in the middle. Germline CDR1 SGHAT, CDR2 FQNNGV. There are 16 residues in the CDR3. CDR3 amino acids: CASSLAFSGRASEQYF. The CDR3 bases are TGTGCCAGCAGCTTAGCTTTCTCCGGCAGGGCATCCGAGCAGTACTTC. The entire variable domain, with the rest obtained from reference TRBV11-2 and TRBJ2-7, is as follows: EAGVAQSPRYKIIEKRQSVAFWCNPISGHATLYWYQQILGQGPKLLIQFQNNGVVDDSQLPKDRFSAERLKGVDSTLKIQPAKLEDSAVYLCASSLAFSGRASEQYFGPGTRLTVT.

Only a few counts were recorded for this clone. The rearrangement uses TRBV6-4 and TRBJ2-2; 10 nucleotides match TRBD2. This CDR3 is 16 amino acids long. The J segment lost 6 bases and the V segment lost 0 bases, leaving 4 bases of the junction unmatched. Germline loops: CDR1 MRHNA, CDR2 SNTAGT. CDR3 protein: CASSDSPSGGSGELFF. CDR3 coding DNA: TGTGCCAGCAGTGACTCCCCTAGCGGGGGTTCCGGGGAGCTGTTTTTT.